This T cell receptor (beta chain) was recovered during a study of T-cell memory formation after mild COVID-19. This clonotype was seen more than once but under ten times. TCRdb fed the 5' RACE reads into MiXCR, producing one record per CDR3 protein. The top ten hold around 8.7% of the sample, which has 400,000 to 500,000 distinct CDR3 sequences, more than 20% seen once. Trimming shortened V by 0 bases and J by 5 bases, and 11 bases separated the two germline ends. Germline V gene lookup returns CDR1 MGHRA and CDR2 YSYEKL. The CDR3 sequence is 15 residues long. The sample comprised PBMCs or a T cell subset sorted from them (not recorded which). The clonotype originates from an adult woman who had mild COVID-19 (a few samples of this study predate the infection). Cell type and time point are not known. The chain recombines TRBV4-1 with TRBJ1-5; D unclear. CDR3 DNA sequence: TGCGCCAGCAGCCAAGATCCGGCAGCGGATCAGCCCCAGCATTTT. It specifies CASSQDPAADQPQHF.